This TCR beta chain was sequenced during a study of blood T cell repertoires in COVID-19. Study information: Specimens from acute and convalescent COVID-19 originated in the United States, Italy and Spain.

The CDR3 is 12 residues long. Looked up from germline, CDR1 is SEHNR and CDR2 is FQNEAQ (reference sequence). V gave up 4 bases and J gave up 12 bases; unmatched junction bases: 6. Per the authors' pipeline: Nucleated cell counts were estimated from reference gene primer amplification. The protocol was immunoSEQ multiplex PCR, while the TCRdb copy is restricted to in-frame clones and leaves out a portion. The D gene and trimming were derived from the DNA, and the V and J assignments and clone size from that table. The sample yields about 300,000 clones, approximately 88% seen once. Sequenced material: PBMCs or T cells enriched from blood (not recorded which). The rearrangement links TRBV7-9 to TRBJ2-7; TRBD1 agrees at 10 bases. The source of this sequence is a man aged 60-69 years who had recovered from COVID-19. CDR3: CASSYTGTGVYF. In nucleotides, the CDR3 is TGTGCCAGCAGCTACACCGGGACAGGGGTGTACTTC. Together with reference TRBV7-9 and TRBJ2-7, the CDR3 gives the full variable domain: DTGVSQNPRHKITKRGQNVTFRCDPISEHNRLYWYRQTLGQGPEFLTYFQNEAQLEKSRLLSDRFSAERPKGSFSTLEIQRTEQGDSAMYLCASSYTGTGVYFGPGTRLTVT.